This T cell receptor (beta chain) stems from a study of blood T cell repertoires in COVID-19. Study as a whole: The United States, Italy and Spain provided the acute and convalescent COVID-19 samples. Sources were T cells, B-cell-depleted T cells, or PBMCs; the material itself was cDNA or gDNA.

Authors' processing steps: Amplification of reference gene primers was used by the study to estimate nucleated cell counts. Assay: immunoSEQ multiplex PCR; the TCRdb copy retains only in-frame clones and omits some. V and J calls plus clone size are reproduced from that table; the DNA served to infer D and trimming. Here the sample spans about 260,000 clones, around 84% being singletons. Germline CDR1 LGHDT, CDR2 YNNKEL (reference sequence). This CDR3 is 11 amino acids long. V lost 2 bases to trimming and J lost 8 bases, with 6 bases between them. The chain has TRBV3-1 (or the pseudogene TRBV3-2) and TRBJ1-2; tentative D call: TRBD1 (6 bases). Sequenced material: peripheral blood. This clonotype was sampled from a man in his sixties with acute or convalescent COVID-19. CDR3 in DNA: TGTGCCAGCAGCCAAACAGGGGGCTACACCTTC. Protein product: CASSQTGGYTF.